Below, 21 T cell receptor beta chains from the same sample are listed, as sequenced in a study of blood T cell repertoires in COVID-19. Profiled with immunoSEQ multiplex PCR; TCRdb holds only in-frame clones, not every one. The sample lists around 70,000 clones, about 80% seen once, with 15% to 20% in the top ten. Sequencing was done on a sample of peripheral blood. The receptors come from an older man who had recovered from COVID-19.

The chain is built from TRBV2 and TRBJ2-7, with D possibly matching TRBD1 (5 bases). The CDR3 spans 15 residues. The V end was cut by 3 bases, the J end by 4 bases, with 16 bases between. Germline values: CDR1 SNHLY, CDR2 FYNNEI. As DNA, the CDR3 is TGTGCCAGCAGTGATTTGGGCAGGGATCGATACGAGCAGTACTTC. This encodes CASSDLGRDRYEQYF.

The gene calls are TRBV4-3 and TRBJ2-3; 11 nucleotides align to TRBD2. V shed 3 bases, J shed 0 bases, and the junction held 14 bases outside the gene matches. CDR1 LGHNA and CDR2 YSLEER come from the germline V gene. The length of the CDR3 is 20 residues. This chain's CDR3 is CASSHSRTSGHTLSTDTQYF. CDR3 nucleotides: TGCGCCAGCAGCCACTCACGGACTAGCGGGCACACTCTAAGCACAGATACGCAGTATTTT.

The chain is built from TRBV5-8 and TRBJ2-7, with a weak D call TRBD2 (5 bases). Trimming shortened V by 1 base and J by 6 bases, and 11 bases separated the two germline ends. The CDR3 spans 13 residues. CDR1 and CDR2 from the germline V gene are SGHTS and YDEGEE. The CDR3 DNA sequence: TGTGCCAGCAGCTTGCTTCGGGGTGTCGAGCAGTACTTC. This sequence encodes CASSLLRGVEQYF. Supplemented by reference TRBV5-8 and TRBJ2-7, the full variable domain reads EAGVTQSPTHLIKTRGQQATLRCSPISGHTSVYWYQQALGLGLQFLLWYDEGEERNRGNFPPRFSGRQFPNYSSELNVNALELEDSALYLCASSLLRGVEQYFGPGTRLTVT.

The rearrangement links TRBV6-5 to TRBJ1-3; perhaps TRBD1 as D (5 bases). V was trimmed by 7 bases and J by 1 base, leaving 11 bases between them. The germline V gene has CDR1 MNHEY and CDR2 SVGAGI. CDR3 length: 14 residues. CDR3 region: CASNAGTSGNTIYF. The CDR3 DNA reads as TGTGCCAGCAACGCTGGGACTTCTGGAAACACCATATATTTT.

The genes are TRBV6-2 or TRBV6-3 and TRBJ1-5, with 9 nucleotides matching TRBD1. The CDR3 length is 12 residues. The V gene's germline CDR1 is MNHEY and CDR2 SVGEGT. The V segment lost 7 bases and the J segment 9 bases; nucleotides outside the gene matches: 4. CDR3 loop: CASNPTGGPQHF. In nucleotides, the CDR3 is TGTGCCAGCAACCCGACAGGGGGGCCCCAGCATTTT.

This clone has only a few counts. The J gene is TRBJ2-2, the V gene TRBV7-3; D unresolved. This CDR3 is built from 13 residues. From germline, CDR1 is SGHTA and CDR2 FQGTGA. V was clipped by 4 bases and J by 4 bases, with 7 bases between them. CDR3: CASSSSGTGELFF. DNA for the CDR3: TGTGCCAGCAGCTCTAGTGGCACCGGGGAGCTGTTTTTT.

V usage is TRBV4-1 and J usage is TRBJ2-5; D possibly corresponds to TRBD2 (6 bases). The CDR3 totals 14 residues. CDR1 and CDR2 (germline): MGHRA, YSYEKL. V was shortened by 1 base and J by 5 bases, with 11 bases between the two germline ends. Here the CDR3 reads CASSQGWGGETQYF. CDR3 nucleotide sequence: TGCGCCAGCAGCCAAGGTTGGGGAGGCGAGACCCAGTACTTC.

This clone appeared a single time. V is TRBV9 and J is TRBJ2-5; D is undetermined. Germline values: CDR1 SGDLS, CDR2 YYNGEE. This CDR3 contains 13 residues. Trimming pared 2 bases from V and 1 base from J, leaving 6 bases between. In DNA, the CDR3 is TGTGCCAGCAGCGTTTCTGTCCAAGAGACCCAGTACTTC. Translating it yields CASSVSVQETQYF.

The J gene is TRBJ2-7, the V gene TRBV29-1; D perhaps matches TRBD1 (5 bases). This CDR3 contains 12 residues. Germline CDR1 is SQVTM and CDR2 is ANQGSEA. Deletions cut 4 bases from V and 5 bases from J, with 12 bases between. The CDR3 spells CSVGQGGNEQYF. The CDR3 coding sequence is TGCAGCGTTGGGCAGGGCGGCAACGAGCAGTACTTC.

The J gene is TRBJ2-3, the V gene TRBV30, with 10 bases that match TRBD2. This CDR3 has 16 amino acids. CDR1 and CDR2 from the germline V gene are GTSNPN and SVGIG (reference sequence). V shed 2 bases, J shed 4 bases, and the junction held 9 bases outside the gene matches. The CDR3 is CAWSPASGRFADTQYF. CDR3 bases: TGTGCCTGGAGTCCGGCTAGCGGGAGATTTGCAGATACGCAGTATTTT.

The chain carries TRBV15 and TRBJ1-4; 8 bases fit TRBD1. Per the germline V gene, CDR1 is LNHNV and CDR2 is YYDKDF (reference sequence). Trimming took 4 bases from V and 8 from J; bases not matched to a gene: 9. The CDR3 covers 15 residues. Written as DNA, the CDR3 is TGTGCCACCAGCATCTACGGACAGGGAGGGGAAAAACTGTTTTTT. This sequence encodes CATSIYGQGGEKLFF.

The genes are TRBV7-6 and TRBJ2-5; D may be TRBD1 (6 bases). Germline values: CDR1 SGHVS, CDR2 FNYEAQ. The V end was cut by 0 bases, the J end by 3 bases, with 11 bases between. This CDR3 is 15 amino acids long. The CDR3 nucleotides read TGTGCCAGCAGCTTAGCGGGGGCAGCTGAAGAGACCCAGTACTTC. This translates into CASSLAGAAEETQYF.

This clone was seen only once. The chain joins TRBV4-1 to TRBJ2-1, with D possibly being TRBD2 (6 bases). The CDR3 runs to 16 residues. V was trimmed by 0 bases and J by 5 bases, leaving 14 bases between them. Germline CDR1 and CDR2: MGHRA and YSYEKL. The CDR3 sequence: CASSQEGGSVDNEQFF. The CDR3 DNA reads TGCGCCAGCAGCCAAGAGGGGGGTAGTGTGGACAATGAGCAGTTCTTC.

This clone was detected only a few times. This rearrangement joins TRBV30 to TRBJ2-7, with 10 bases fitting TRBD1. The CDR3 consists of 14 residues. With V trimmed by 1 base and J by 6 bases, 6 bases remained unmatched. Germline-derived CDR1 and CDR2 are GTSNPN and SVGIG (reference sequence). CDR3: CAWSGDRGTPEQYF. Here the CDR3 DNA reads TGTGCCTGGAGTGGGGACAGGGGCACCCCCGAGCAGTACTTC. Full variable domain (outside the CDR3, taken from reference TRBV30 and TRBJ2-7): SQTIHQWPATLVQPVGSPLSLECTVEGTSNPNLYWYRQAAGRGLQLLFYSVGIGQISSEVPQNLSASRPQDRQFILSSKKLLLSDSGFYLCAWSGDRGTPEQYFGPGTRLTVT.

The chain uses TRBV7-9 and TRBJ1-1, with D maybe TRBD1 (5 bases). CDR1 and CDR2 (germline): SEHNR, FQNEAQ (reference sequence). This CDR3 comprises 13 residues. Trimming cost V 4 bases and J 1 base, with 7 bases left between them. The CDR3: CASSSTENTEAFF. The CDR3 DNA reads as TGTGCCAGCAGCTCGACAGAGAACACTGAAGCTTTCTTT.

The V and J genes are TRBV7-2 and TRBJ2-2, with 12 bases that match TRBD2. The CDR3 has 19 amino acids. Germline V gene sequence: CDR1 SGHTA, CDR2 FQGNSA. Trimming removed 1 base from V and 1 base from J; junction bases left unmatched: 7. The DNA of the CDR3 is TGTGCCAGCAGCTTAGTAGCCCCGGGACTAGCGGGGAACACCGGGGAGCTGTTTTTT. Translation: CASSLVAPGLAGNTGELFF.

This chain joins TRBV2 and TRBJ2-3; TRBD1 aligns across 9 bases. Germline V CDR1 and CDR2: SNHLY, FYNNEI. V shed 5 bases, J shed 2 bases, and the junction held 5 bases outside the gene matches. CDR3 size: 15 residues. CDR3 amino acids: CASSRRQGDTDTQYF. The CDR3, as DNA: TGTGCCAGCAGTCGAAGACAGGGGGACACAGATACGCAGTATTTT.

This chain joins TRBV18 and TRBJ2-4; tentative D call: TRBD1 (6 bases). Germline V gene lookup returns CDR1 KGHSH and CDR2 LQKENI. Trimming removed 3 bases from V and 10 bases from J, with 13 bases in between. The CDR3 sequence is 13 residues long. CDR3 DNA sequence: TGTGCCAGCTCACCTGGACAGTCACAAATTCAGTACTTC. Amino acids: CASSPGQSQIQYF.

The chain has TRBV28 and TRBJ1-1; no clear D. The CDR3 spans 17 residues. Germline V lookup: CDR1 MDHEN, CDR2 SYDVKM. V was cut by 1 base and J by 0 bases, with 15 bases left in between. CDR3 loop: CASSLFLRRGMNTEAFF. The CDR3 nucleotides are TGTGCCAGCAGTTTATTCTTACGTAGAGGTATGAACACTGAAGCTTTCTTT.

This chain joins TRBV28 and TRBJ2-1; D gene unclear. CDR1 is MDHEN, CDR2 SYDVKM, per germline. Trimming left V 3 bases short and J 8 bases short, with 5 bases between. The CDR3 is made up of 11 amino acids. In DNA, the CDR3 is TGTGCCAGCAGTTTTAATGATGAGCAGTTCTTC. Translated, it gives CASSFNDEQFF.

The chain recombines TRBV9 with TRBJ2-1; D is perhaps TRBD2 (5 bases). Per germline, CDR1 SGDLS and CDR2 YYNGEE. Trimming stripped 2 bases from V and 0 bases from J, with 9 bases between. The CDR3 is 15 amino acids. CDR3 nucleotide sequence: TGTGCCAGCAGCGTCGGAAGCGGCTCCTACAATGAGCAGTTCTTC. This codes for CASSVGSGSYNEQFF.